This TCR beta chain was sequenced in a study of T cells in Graves' hyperthyroidism and ophthalmopathy. Study-wide results and limits: Blood held most thyroid clonotypes expanded above 0.001 frequency. Separating ophthalmopathy from stable hyperthyroidism was achieved by a 13 V-J model.

This clonotype was observed at least ten times. What it binds is unknown. The hyperthyroidism was newly diagnosed and had lasted under 2 months; the patients were aged 18 to 65. The diagnostic basis comprised clinical symptoms, serum thyroxine and TRAb, thyroid ultrasound and orbital computed tomography. This CDR3 is 16 amino acids long. Trimming removed 4 bases at V and 5 bases at J, with 18 bases between. The germline gives CDR1 MDHEN, CDR2 SYDVKM. Researchers took RNA transcripts and amplified the TCR beta CDR3 regions from them. HTBI primers drove first-round RT-PCR of the TCR CDR3. Via MiXCR, TCRdb re-called the multiplex PCR reads, giving one row per CDR3 protein. The sample shows around 600,000 distinct CDR3 sequences, more than 15% of them seen only once.

Sequencing input: blood. The J gene is TRBJ2-1, the V gene TRBV28; no clear D gene. The origin of this receptor is a woman between 25 and 40 years old with Graves' hyperthyroidism. CDR3 sequence reads: CASSSIGLQSNNEQFF. The CDR3 region has the DNA TGTGCCAGCAGTTCAATCGGTTTACAGAGTAACAATGAGCAGTTCTTC.